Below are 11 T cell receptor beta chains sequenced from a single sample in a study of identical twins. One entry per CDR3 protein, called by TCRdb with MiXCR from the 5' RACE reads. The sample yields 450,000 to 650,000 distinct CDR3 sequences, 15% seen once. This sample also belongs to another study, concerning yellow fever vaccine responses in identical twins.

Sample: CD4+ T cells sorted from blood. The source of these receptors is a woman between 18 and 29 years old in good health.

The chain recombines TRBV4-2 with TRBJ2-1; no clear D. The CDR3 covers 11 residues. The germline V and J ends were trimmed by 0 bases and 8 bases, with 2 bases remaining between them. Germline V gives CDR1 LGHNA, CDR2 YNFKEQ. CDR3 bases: TGTGCCAGCAGCCAAGAGTATGAGCAGTTCTTC. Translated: CASSQEYEQFF.

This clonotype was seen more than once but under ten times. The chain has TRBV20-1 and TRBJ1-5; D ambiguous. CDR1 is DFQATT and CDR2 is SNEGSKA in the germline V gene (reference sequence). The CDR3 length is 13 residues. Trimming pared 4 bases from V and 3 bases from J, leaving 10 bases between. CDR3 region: CSATRPNNQPQHF. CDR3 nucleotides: TGCAGTGCTACCCGCCCGAACAATCAGCCCCAGCATTTT.

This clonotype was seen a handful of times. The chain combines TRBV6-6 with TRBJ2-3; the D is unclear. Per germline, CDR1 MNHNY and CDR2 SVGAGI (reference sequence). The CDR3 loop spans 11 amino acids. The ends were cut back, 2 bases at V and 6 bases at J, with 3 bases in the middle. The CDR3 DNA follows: TGTGCCAGCAGTTACGTTGATACGCAGTATTTT. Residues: CASSYVDTQYF.

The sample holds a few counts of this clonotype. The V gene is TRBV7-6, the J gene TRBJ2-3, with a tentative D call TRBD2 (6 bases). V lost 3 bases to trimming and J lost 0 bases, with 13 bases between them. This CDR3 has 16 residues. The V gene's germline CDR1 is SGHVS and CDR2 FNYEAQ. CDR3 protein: CASSFGGPSSTDTQYF. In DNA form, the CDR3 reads TGTGCCAGCAGCTTCGGAGGGCCTTCGAGCACAGATACGCAGTATTTT.

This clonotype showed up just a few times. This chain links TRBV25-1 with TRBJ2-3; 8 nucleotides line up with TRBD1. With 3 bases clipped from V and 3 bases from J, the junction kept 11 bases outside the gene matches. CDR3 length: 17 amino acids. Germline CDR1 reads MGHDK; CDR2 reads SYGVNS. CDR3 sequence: CASSDPQGAFGTDTQYF. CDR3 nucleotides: TGTGCCAGCAGTGACCCCCAGGGGGCATTCGGTACAGATACGCAGTATTTT.

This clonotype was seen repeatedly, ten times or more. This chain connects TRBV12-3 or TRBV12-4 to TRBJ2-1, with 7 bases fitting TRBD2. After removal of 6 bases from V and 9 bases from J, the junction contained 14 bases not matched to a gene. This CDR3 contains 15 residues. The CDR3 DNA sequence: TGTGCCAGCAGGGCGTCCGGGAGGCAAACGACTGAGCAGTTCTTC. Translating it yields CASRASGRQTTEQFF.

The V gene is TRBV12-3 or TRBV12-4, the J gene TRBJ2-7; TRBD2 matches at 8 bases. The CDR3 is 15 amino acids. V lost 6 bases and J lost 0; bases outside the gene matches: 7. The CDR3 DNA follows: TGTGCCAGCAGCCGTAGCGGGACTAACTCCTACGAGCAGTACTTC. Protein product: CASSRSGTNSYEQYF.

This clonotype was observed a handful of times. In DNA, the CDR3 is TGCAGCGTTGAGGGACAGGGGATGAACACTGAAGCTTTCTTT. It yields the protein CSVEGQGMNTEAFF. This rearrangement joins TRBV29-1 to TRBJ1-1; 10 nucleotides match TRBD1. The length of the CDR3 is 14 residues. The V and J ends lost 3 bases and 0 bases, in that order; junction bases with no gene match: 1. Per germline, CDR1 SQVTM and CDR2 ANQGSEA.

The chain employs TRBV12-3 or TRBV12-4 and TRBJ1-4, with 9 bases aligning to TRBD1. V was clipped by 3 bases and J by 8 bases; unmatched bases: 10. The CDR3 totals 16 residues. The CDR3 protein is CASSFVGTGFTEKLFF. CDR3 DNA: TGTGCCAGCAGTTTCGTCGGGACAGGGTTTACAGAAAAACTGTTTTTT.

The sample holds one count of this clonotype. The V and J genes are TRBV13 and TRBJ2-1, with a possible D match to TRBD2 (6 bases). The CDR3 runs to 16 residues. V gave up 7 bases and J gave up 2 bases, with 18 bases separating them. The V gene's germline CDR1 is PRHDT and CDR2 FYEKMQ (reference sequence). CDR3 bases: TGTGCCAGCACCCCGGCGGGGCCCCAAGCCTACAATGAGCAGTTCTTC. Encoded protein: CASTPAGPQAYNEQFF.

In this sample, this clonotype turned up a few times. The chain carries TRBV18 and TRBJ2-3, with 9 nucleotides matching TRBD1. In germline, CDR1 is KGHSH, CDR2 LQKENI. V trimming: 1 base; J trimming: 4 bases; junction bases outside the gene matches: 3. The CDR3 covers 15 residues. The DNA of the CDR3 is TGTGCCAGCTCACCACTCGGGACAGGGTCAGATACGCAGTATTTT. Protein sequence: CASSPLGTGSDTQYF.